This T cell receptor (beta chain) was obtained from a study of blood T cells in healthy people across ages. The CDR3 runs to 16 residues. It was with a sample-barcoded 5' primer and a J-beta primer mix that a second PCR of about 6 to 12 cycles was run. Every cDNA molecule bore a tag from a template-switch adaptor containing 12 random nucleotides. TCRdb fed the 5' RACE reads into MiXCR, producing one record per CDR3 protein. Here the sample spans 700,000 to 950,000 distinct CDR3 sequences, roughly 60% being singletons. A word on this clonotype: What it binds is unknown.

Study conclusions and caveats: The study could not conclusively compare naive and antigen-experienced cells, given its unsorted PBMCs.

They isolated at least 7 million PBMCs from each sample. This clonotype originated in a young man in good health. This chain links TRBV21-1 with TRBJ2-4; the D call of TRBD2 is as the table states it, not checked on the DNA. TRBV21-1 constitutes a pseudogene. Source material: blood. CDR3 DNA sequence: TGTGCCACCCTAAGGCGCGGGAGGGAGGCCAAAAACATTCAGTACTTC. Protein: CATLRRGREAKNIQYF.